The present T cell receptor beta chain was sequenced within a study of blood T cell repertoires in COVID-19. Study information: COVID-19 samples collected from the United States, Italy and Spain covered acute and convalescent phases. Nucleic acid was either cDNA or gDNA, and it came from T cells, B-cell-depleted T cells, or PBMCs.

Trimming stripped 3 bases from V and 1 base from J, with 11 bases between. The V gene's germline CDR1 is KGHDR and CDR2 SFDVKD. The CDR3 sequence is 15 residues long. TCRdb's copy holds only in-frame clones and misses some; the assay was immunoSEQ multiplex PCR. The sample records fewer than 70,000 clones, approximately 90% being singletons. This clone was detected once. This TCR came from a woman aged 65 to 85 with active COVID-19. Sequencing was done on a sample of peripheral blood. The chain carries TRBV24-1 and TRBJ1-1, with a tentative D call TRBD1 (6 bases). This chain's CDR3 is CATSDAGAPNTEAFF. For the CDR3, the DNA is TGTGCCACCAGTGATGCGGGGGCTCCGAACACTGAAGCTTTCTTT.